This TCR beta chain was profiled in a study of Ad26.COV2.S vaccination and SARS-CoV-2 variants. The germline CDR1 and CDR2 sequences are MDHEN and SYDVKM. The ends were cut back, 6 bases at V and 0 bases at J, with 12 bases in the middle. This CDR3 comprises 15 residues. Repertoires were generated with immunoSEQ multiplex PCR, while TCRdb's copy carries only in-frame clones and drops some. The sample has 350,000 to 450,000 clones; approximately 84% are singletons. Treatment noted: some 20 received Ad26.COV2.S at low or high dose, single or two shots; about 5 received placebo; per-sample allocation not given. Sampling was done on day 63 after the first vaccine or placebo injection.

The V gene is TRBV28, the J gene TRBJ2-1; no clear D. Here the sequenced sample was peripheral blood, taken in a trial of Ad26.COV2.S vaccine versus placebo. The clonotype comes from a person between 18 and 65 years old who received the Ad26.COV2.S COVID-19 vaccine or a placebo. The CDR3 loop is CASSAQRSSYNEQFF. In DNA, the CDR3 is TGTGCCAGCAGCGCACAGAGGAGCTCCTACAATGAGCAGTTCTTC.